The 15 T cell receptor beta chains in this list originate from one sample, sequenced in a study of Tregs in tolerant kidney transplant recipients. Assay: immunoSEQ multiplex PCR; the TCRdb copy retains only in-frame clones and omits some. The sample includes approximately 31,000 clones. The sequences come from CD8+ T cells from blood, collected before the transplant. All receptors come from a human donor who received a combined kidney and bone marrow transplant.

With respect to this clone: The CDR3 extends 3 residues past the end of the read, so its final part is completed from the germline J gene. The chain recombines TRBV7-8 with TRBJ2-7, with D tentatively TRBD2 (6 bases). CDR1 SGHVS and CDR2 FQNEAQ come from the germline V gene. Trimming took 4 bases from V and 0 from J, leaving 13 bases between them. The CDR3 sequence is 15 residues long. The CDR3: CASSWGGGASYEQYF. CDR3 bases read: TGTGCCAGCAGCTGGGGTGGCGGGGCCTCCTACGAG.

Of note for this clone: The sequence runs out 3 residues before the end of the CDR3; the remainder is reconstructed from the germline J gene. This rearrangement joins TRBV7-9 to TRBJ1-2; the D gene is possibly TRBD1 (6 bases). Germline assignment: CDR1 SEHNR and CDR2 FQNEAQ (reference sequence). The CDR3 spans 12 residues. V lost 5 bases, J lost 6 bases, and 10 bases lay in between. This CDR3 is CASSAQGNGYTF. The part of the CDR3 DNA that was read is TGTGCCAGCAGCGCACAGGGCAATGGC.

Concerning this clone: The read ends 3 residues early relative to the CDR3; the germline J gene fills the gap. The chain has TRBV29-1 and TRBJ2-1; 11 nucleotides align to TRBD2. Per germline, CDR1 SQVTM and CDR2 ANQGSEA. This CDR3 spans 19 amino acids. V shed 0 bases and J 6 bases; nucleotides not matched to a gene: 16. The CDR3 sequence is CSVEDPTSGGITVGNEQFF. Incomplete CDR3 DNA: TGCAGCGTTGAAGATCCCACTAGCGGGGGTATTACGGTGGGCAATGAG.

About this clone: The observed sequence ends 3 residues before the CDR3 terminus, with the missing tail filled in from the germline J gene. The chain uses TRBV29-1 and TRBJ2-1, with TRBD1 identical over 8 bases. Germline loops: CDR1 SQVTM, CDR2 ANQGSEA. V trimming: 3 bases; J trimming: 0 bases; junction bases outside the gene matches: 10. The CDR3 runs 17 residues. CDR3 sequence reads: CSVEDRVSLLSYNEQFF. Partial CDR3 DNA: TGCAGCGTTGAGGACAGGGTCTCCCTCCTCTCCTACAATGAG.

With regard to this clone: The read finishes 3 residues shy of the CDR3 end, and the germline J gene is used to complete it. V usage is TRBV7-8 and J usage is TRBJ2-5; 8 nucleotides align to TRBD2. The CDR3 runs 16 residues. With V trimmed by 1 base and J by 4 bases, 8 bases remained unmatched. The germline CDR1 and CDR2 sequences are SGHVS and FQNEAQ. This CDR3 reads CASSLGSGGIRETQYF. The sequenced CDR3 bases are TGTGCCAGCAGCTTAGGCTCGGGGGGGATCCGAGAGACC.

To note about this clone: The CDR3 end is not reached by the read, which stops 3 residues before it; the germline J gene fills it in. This chain links TRBV13 with TRBJ2-7; 7 nucleotides line up with TRBD1. This CDR3 contains 12 residues. From germline, CDR1 is PRHDT and CDR2 FYEKMQ (reference sequence). Trimming removed 5 bases from V and 6 bases from J; junction bases left unmatched: 4. CDR3 DNA, as far as it was read: TGTGCCAGCAGCCAGGACAGGAGCGAG. Residues: CASSQDRSE. The entire CDR3 is CASSQDRSEQYF.

Comment on this clone: The CDR3 end lies 3 residues beyond the end of the read and is filled in from the germline J gene. J is TRBJ1-1 and V is TRBV5-6; a weak D match, TRBD1 (5 bases). From germline, CDR1 is SGHDT and CDR2 YYEEEE. This CDR3 has 13 amino acids. V was cut by 8 bases and J by 4 bases, with 15 bases left in between. CDR3 sequence: CASGVGGSTEAFF. The part of the CDR3 DNA that was read is TGTGCCAGTGGGGTCGGGGGATCCACTGAA.

Concerning this clone itself: Coverage ceases 3 residues before the CDR3 finishes, and the germline J gene fills in the end. The chain combines TRBV7-8 with TRBJ2-3, with a weak D call TRBD1 (5 bases). Per the germline V gene, CDR1 is SGHVS and CDR2 is FQNEAQ. Trimming took off 4 bases at V and 4 bases at J, with 18 bases between the two ends. CDR3 length: 16 amino acids. This CDR3 is CASSSEPEGVADTQYF. Partial CDR3 DNA: TGTGCCAGCAGCTCCGAGCCCGAAGGGGTTGCAGATACG.

In regard to this clone: From the germline J gene comes the end of the CDR3, since the read stops 3 residues before it. J is TRBJ2-3 and V is TRBV7-2; the D gene is possibly TRBD2 (6 bases). Germline lookup yields CDR1 SGHTA and CDR2 FQGNSA. This CDR3 spans 15 amino acids. Trimming took off 5 bases at V and 7 bases at J, with 19 bases between the two ends. The CDR3 region is CASSSRDSSSYTQYF. The sequenced CDR3 bases are TGTGCCAGCAGCAGCCGGGACTCGAGTTCTTATACG.

As concerns this clone: The read terminates 3 residues before the CDR3 end, so the remaining end is supplied by the germline J gene. The V gene is TRBV6-1, the J gene TRBJ2-5; 8 nucleotides agree with TRBD2. V dropped 2 bases and J dropped 2; count of bases not matched to a gene: 16. Germline CDR1 reads MNHNS; CDR2 reads SASEGT. This CDR3 contains 19 residues. The CDR3 bases that were read are TGTGCCAGCAGTGAATCATATGAGAGGAGCGGGGGCGGGCAAGAGACC. Its translation is CASSESYERSGGGQET. The CDR3, in full, reads CASSESYERSGGGQETQYF.

As for this clone: The read stops 3 residues short of the end of the CDR3; the missing end is completed from the germline J gene. The chain combines TRBV19 with TRBJ1-1; 7 bases line up with TRBD1. V lost 7 bases to trimming and J lost 7 bases; unmatched junction nucleotides: 12. Germline CDR1 and CDR2: LNHDA and SQIVND (reference sequence). The CDR3 contains 14 residues. CDR3 sequence reads: CASIPRDREYEAFF. CDR3 bases read: TGTGCCAGTATCCCCCGCGACAGGGAGTATGAA.

On this clone itself: The sequence runs out 3 residues before the end of the CDR3; the remainder is reconstructed from the germline J gene. The chain employs TRBV18 and TRBJ2-1, with 9 bases lining up with TRBD1. This CDR3 has 14 residues. J gave up 6 bases and V 7 bases, and 7 bases lay outside the gene matches. From germline, CDR1 is KGHSH and CDR2 LQKENI. The CDR3 DNA, read in part, is TGTGCCAGCTTAGGGACAGGGTTCGCCAATGAG. Its protein is CASLGTGFANE. The CDR3 in full is CASLGTGFANEQFF. The full variable domain, rest sourced from reference TRBV18 and TRBJ2-1, is NAGVMQNPRHLVRRRGQEARLRCSPMKGHSHVYWYRQLPEEGLKFMVYLQKENIIDESGMPKERFSAEFPKEGPSILRIQQVVRGDSAAYFCASLGTGFANEQFFGPGTRLTVL.

The CDR3 bases that were read are TGTGCCTGGGGGGGACAGGGGGCGGGCGAGACC. This codes for CAWGGQGAGET. The full CDR3 sequence reads CAWGGQGAGETQYF. This chain links TRBV30 with TRBJ2-5; 12 nucleotides match TRBD1. The read ends 3 residues shy of where the CDR3 ends; the end is completed using the germline J gene. The CDR3 consists of 14 residues. The trim removed 5 bases at V and 5 bases at J, leaving 6 bases unmatched. Germline V lookup: CDR1 GTSNPN, CDR2 SVGIG (reference sequence).

The CDR3 sequence is CASSPRRFDREQYF. The covered CDR3 bases are TGTGCCAGCAGTCCCCGGCGGTTCGACCGCGAG. The gene calls are TRBV6-2 or TRBV6-3 and TRBJ2-7, with D uncertain. Read sequence stops 3 residues before the CDR3 end, and the germline J gene provides the missing end. Trimming pared 5 bases from V and 6 bases from J, leaving 17 bases between. This CDR3 spans 14 amino acids. Germline V gene lookup returns CDR1 MNHEY and CDR2 SVGEGT.

As regards this clone: The read stops 3 residues short of the end of the CDR3; the missing end is completed from the germline J gene. The J gene is TRBJ2-3, the V gene TRBV6-2 or TRBV6-3; 7 bases agree with TRBD1. Germline-derived CDR1 and CDR2 are MNHEY and SVGEGT. The CDR3 covers 14 residues. J gave up 4 bases and V 8 bases, and 9 bases lay outside the gene matches. The CDR3 bases that were read are TGTGCCAGCCTAGAGACAGGGTGGGCAGATACG. Translated, it gives CASLETGWADT. The entire CDR3 is CASLETGWADTQYF.